This T cell receptor (beta chain) derives from a study of CD8+ T cells in alopecia areata (dated by TCRdb to 2016 to 2018). For context, the study as a whole: Treated patients were enrolled in an open-label pilot trial of oral tofacitinib, 5 to 10 mg twice daily, for moderate-to-severe alopecia areata. RNA came from the PAXgene miRNA kit for fixed scalp, the miRNeasy kit for PBMCs, and the RNeasy kit for mouse skin. To study T cell clonal expansion in alopecia areata, the researchers applied high-throughput TCRbeta sequencing to both the C3H/HeJ mouse model and human patients. Amplification of TCRbeta CDR3 regions was done by immunoSEQ multiplex PCR using 35 Vbeta forward primers and 13 Jbeta reverse primers. Patients stayed on tofacitinib for 6 to 18 months and then had 6 months of follow-up off drug so that delayed response and recurrence could be assessed. Scalp tissue and sorted CD4+ and CD8+ peripheral blood T cells from patchy and totalis/universalis alopecia areata patients and from healthy controls were covered by human TCRbeta sequencing. Scalp clonality was compared across normal scalp (n=4), patchy alopecia areata scalp (n=8), and alopecia totalis/universalis scalp (n=8). Patients on tofacitinib were biopsied at baseline and after 4 and 24 weeks of treatment, and several of the patients also had a later scalp biopsy. The study at large found these results: Resident alphabeta T cells in normal human skin are also sequenced, complicating scalp TCR repertoire analysis, unlike mouse skin dominated by gammadelta T cells. Shared TCR sequences between patients were less evident than in mice, which may be partly attributable to HLA diversity in the patient population. Compared with normal scalp, lesional scalp had higher clonality and more expanded CD8+ clones, particularly in alopecia totalis/universalis, a pattern that suggests antigenic drive.

Based on the germline V gene, the CDR1 and CDR2 sequences are MNHNS and SASEGT. V is trimmed back by 4 bases and J by 10 bases, and the junction contains 10 bases that no gene match accounts for. From cysteine to phenylalanine, the CDR3 is 15 amino acids long. Only the CDR3 part of the read is kept: 45 bases, read in frame from the first base. This clone was picked up one time. The antigen this receptor binds is unknown. No base quality information exists; no much larger clone differs at one position. The receptor library was made with the immunoSEQ multiplex PCR assay. RNA was extracted from all samples and reverse transcribed into cDNA as template for TCR sequencing. First-strand cDNA was synthesized with SuperScript III using a 2:1 mix of oligo-dT and random hexamers. A synthetic immune receptor repertoire was used to gauge amplification bias, and whatever bias remained was removed computationally. The original methods were these. Raw reads were preprocessed for error removal, and CDR3 was defined according to IMGT conventions as running from the conserved cysteine to phenylalanine. Clonality was computed by normalizing Shannon entropy by log2 of the number of productive unique TCRs and subtracting the result from 1. CD4 or CD8 identity of scalp clones was inferred by cross-referencing scalp TCRbeta sequences with sorted blood CD4 and CD8 repertoires. Here the immuneACCESS table is served through TCRdb, limited to in-frame sequences with V and J called. Missing clones are a known gap in these copies; in checked studies unresolved V genes cover under half, and the rest lacks a known reason. Clone size and the V and J calls come from that table; the DNA yielded D and trimming. The sample has 6,500 to 8,000 clones on record, around three fifths of them singletons. The top ten clones comprise roughly 13% of the sample.

The sample's time point, from its label and the paper: baseline before oral tofacitinib. Lesional scalp punch biopsies and peripheral blood were obtained from alopecia areata patients. Human scalp biopsies were fixed immediately in PAXgene tissue containers. The sample consisted of skin, taken at week 0. The rearranged chain carries TRBV6-1 and TRBJ2-1, with TRBD2 matching 10 junction bases. The receptor was isolated from a human donor with alopecia areata. The CDR3 region reads CASSVGLAGELEQFF. The bases read TGTGCCAGCAGTGTGGGGCTAGCGGGAGAGTTGGAGCAGTTCTTC.